This TCR beta chain was profiled in a study of blood T cell repertoires in COVID-19. At the level of the study: Spain, Italy and the United States supplied samples that represented acute and convalescent COVID-19. From T cells, B-cell-depleted T cells, or PBMCs came the material, which was cDNA or gDNA.

In the source study's methods: It was from reference gene primer amplification that nucleated cell counts were estimated. Libraries were prepared by immunoSEQ multiplex PCR; TCRdb keeps only in-frame clonotypes and omits some of them. Clonal size and the V and J genes are those of that table, whereas D and trimming came from the DNA. The sample lists hundreds of thousands of clones, roughly 89% occurring once. Between the trimmed V and J ends, which lost 11 bases and 6 bases, there was a span of 20 bases. This CDR3 contains 13 residues. CDR1 SNHLY and CDR2 FYNNEI come from the germline V gene. Patients at the Seattle site were enrolled during active infection and followed longitudinally.

The material sequenced was peripheral blood. The receptor comes from a young woman with COVID-19, enrolled during active disease. The chain recombines TRBV2 with TRBJ2-7, with a tentative D call TRBD2 (5 bases). The CDR3 DNA follows: TGTGCCGGGTCTGGGGAGCGGTCTCGCGAGCAGTACTTC. Encoded protein: CAGSGERSREQYF.